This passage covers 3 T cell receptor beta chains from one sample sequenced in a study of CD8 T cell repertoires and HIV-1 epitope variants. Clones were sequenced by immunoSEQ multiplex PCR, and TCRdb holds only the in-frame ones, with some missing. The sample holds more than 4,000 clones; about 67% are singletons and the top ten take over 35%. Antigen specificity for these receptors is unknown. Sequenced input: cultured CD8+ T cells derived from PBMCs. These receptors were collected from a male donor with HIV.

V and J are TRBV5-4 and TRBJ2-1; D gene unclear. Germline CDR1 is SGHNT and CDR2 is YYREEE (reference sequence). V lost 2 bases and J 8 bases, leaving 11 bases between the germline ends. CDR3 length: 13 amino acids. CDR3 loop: CASSLDPSYEQFF. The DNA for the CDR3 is TGTGCCAGCAGCTTAGACCCTTCCTATGAGCAGTTCTTC.

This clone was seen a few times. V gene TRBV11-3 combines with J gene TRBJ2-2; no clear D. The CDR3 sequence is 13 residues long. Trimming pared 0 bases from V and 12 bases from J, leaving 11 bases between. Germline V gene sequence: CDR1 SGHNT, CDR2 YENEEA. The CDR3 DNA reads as TGTGCCAGCAGCTTAGAATCAAGTTCCAAGCTGTTTTTT. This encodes CASSLESSSKLFF.

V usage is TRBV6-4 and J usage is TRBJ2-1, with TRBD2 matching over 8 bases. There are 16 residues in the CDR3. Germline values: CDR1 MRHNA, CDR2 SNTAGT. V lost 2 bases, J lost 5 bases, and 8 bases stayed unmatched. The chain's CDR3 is CASSDASGRGDNEQFF. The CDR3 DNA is TGTGCCAGCAGTGACGCCAGCGGGAGAGGGGACAATGAGCAGTTCTTC.